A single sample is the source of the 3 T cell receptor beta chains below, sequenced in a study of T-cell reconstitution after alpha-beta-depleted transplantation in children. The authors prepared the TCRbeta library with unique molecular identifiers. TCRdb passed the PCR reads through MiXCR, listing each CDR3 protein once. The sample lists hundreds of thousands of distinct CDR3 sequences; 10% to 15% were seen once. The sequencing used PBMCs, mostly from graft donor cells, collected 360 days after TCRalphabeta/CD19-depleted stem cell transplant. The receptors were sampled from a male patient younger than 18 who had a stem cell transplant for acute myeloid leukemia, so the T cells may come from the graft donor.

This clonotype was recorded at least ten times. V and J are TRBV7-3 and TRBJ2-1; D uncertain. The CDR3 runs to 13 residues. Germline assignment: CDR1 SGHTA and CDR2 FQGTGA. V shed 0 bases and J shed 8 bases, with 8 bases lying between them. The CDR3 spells CASSLTFDYEQFF. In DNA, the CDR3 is TGTGCCAGCAGCTTAACTTTCGACTATGAGCAGTTCTTC.

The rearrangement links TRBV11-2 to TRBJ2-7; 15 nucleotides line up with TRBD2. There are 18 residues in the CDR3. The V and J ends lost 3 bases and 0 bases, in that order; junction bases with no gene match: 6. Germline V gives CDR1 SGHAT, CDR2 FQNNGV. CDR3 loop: CASSFGTSGRPSSYEQYF. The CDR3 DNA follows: TGTGCCAGCAGCTTCGGGACTAGCGGGAGGCCGAGCTCCTACGAGCAGTACTTC.

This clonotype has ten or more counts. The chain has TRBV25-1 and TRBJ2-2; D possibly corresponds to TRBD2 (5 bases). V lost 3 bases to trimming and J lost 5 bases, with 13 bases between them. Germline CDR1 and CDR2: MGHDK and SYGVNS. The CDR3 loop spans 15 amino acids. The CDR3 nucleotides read TGTGCCAGCAGTGAGCGAGAGGGTTGGACCGGGGAGCTGTTTTTT. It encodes CASSEREGWTGELFF.